This T cell receptor (beta chain) is drawn from a study of blood T cell repertoires in COVID-19. As for this clone: The same CDR3 also results from other DNA sequences found in this sample.

Clones were sequenced by immunoSEQ multiplex PCR, and TCRdb holds only the in-frame ones, with some missing. The sample holds a few hundred thousand clones; over 75% are singletons and the top ten take roughly 1.1%. Enrolled through a virtual design, the participants were between roughly 18 and 100 years of age and came from approximately 25 US areas. Researchers sorted participants into cohorts using their self-reported clinical history. Donors in Cohort 3 counted as recovered after two negative PCRs, clearance, or symptom resolution. The CDR3 consists of 14 residues. Germline V gene data show CDR1 as SGHRS and CDR2 as YFSETQ. V was pared by 2 bases and J by 2 bases, with 0 bases of the junction left unmatched.

The sample was PBMCs or T cells enriched from blood (not recorded which). The J gene is TRBJ1-4, the V gene TRBV5-1, with 7 bases aligning to TRBD1. The sequence was obtained from a man aged 25-45 years who had recovered from COVID-19. Here the CDR3 reads CASSLQGTNEKLFF. Written as DNA, the CDR3 is TGCGCCAGCAGCTTACAGGGGACTAATGAAAAACTGTTTTTT.